This TCR beta chain was profiled in a study of T-cell reconstitution after alpha-beta-depleted transplantation in children. The CDR3 covers 14 residues. The V segment lost 6 bases and the J segment 15 bases; nucleotides outside the gene matches: 14. CDR1 SNHLY and CDR2 FYNNEI come from the germline V gene. TCRbeta library preparation incorporated unique molecular identifiers. TCRdb used MiXCR to reprocess the PCR reads, holding one entry per CDR3 protein. The data hold hundreds of thousands of distinct CDR3 sequences, with roughly a quarter observed a single time. The sample holds many counts of this clonotype.

Here the sequenced sample was PBMCs, mostly from graft donor cells, taken 360 days after TCRalphabeta/CD19-depleted stem cell transplant. The clonotype was recovered from a female patient aged 2 to 10 who had a stem cell transplant for congenital amegakaryocytic thrombocytopenia, so the T cells may come from the graft donor. The V and J genes are TRBV2 and TRBJ2-1, with TRBD2 matching 10 bases. The CDR3, as DNA: TGTGCCAGCAGCGCTCTAGCGGGAGTGGGAGTCTTGTTCTTC. It yields the protein CASSALAGVGVLFF.